A selection of T cell receptor beta chains follows, all from one sample in a study of Ad26.COV2.S vaccination and SARS-CoV-2 variants. Profiled with immunoSEQ multiplex PCR; TCRdb holds only in-frame clones, not every one. The sample consists of a few hundred thousand clones, roughly 84% of them appearing once. The sequenced sample was peripheral blood, obtained in a trial of Ad26.COV2.S vaccine versus placebo. The receptors shown here come from a person aged 18-65 years who received the Ad26.COV2.S COVID-19 vaccine or a placebo. Both conserved end residues are part of each CDR3. A D gene is named only where the DNA matches it firmly. The size field is filled for only some rows; it gives once, few, many or a size class.

J gene: TRBJ2-7
D gene: -
V gene: TRBV5-1
clone size: once
CDR3 DNA: TGCGCCAGCAGCCCGGGGGACTACGAGCAGTACTTC
CDR3 protein: CASSPGDYEQYF

J gene: TRBJ1-1
D gene: -
V gene: TRBV5-6
clone size: -
CDR3 DNA: TGTGCCAGCAGCTTGGTGGGTGGAGGGCCAAACACTGAAGCTTTCTTT
CDR3 protein: CASSLVGGGPNTEAFF

J gene: TRBJ1-5
D gene: -
V gene: TRBV2
clone size: once
CDR3 DNA: TGTGCCAGCAGTGAAAGGGAGGTCAATCAGCCCCAGCATTTT
CDR3 protein: CASSEREVNQPQHF

J gene: TRBJ1-6
D gene: -
V gene: TRBV7-6
clone size: -
CDR3 DNA: TGTGCCAGCAGCTTAGGACAGATCTCCTATAATTCACCCCTCCACTTT
CDR3 protein: CASSLGQISYNSPLHF

J gene: TRBJ1-4
D gene: -
V gene: TRBV15
clone size: -
CDR3 DNA: TGTGCCACCAGCAGAGAACAGGGTACTAATGAAAAACTGTTTTTT
CDR3 protein: CATSREQGTNEKLFF

J gene: TRBJ2-5
D gene: -
V gene: TRBV19
clone size: few
CDR3 DNA: TGTGCCAGTAGTACAATAATCGGGACTTTGCAAGAGACCCAGTACTTC
CDR3 protein: CASSTIIGTLQETQYF

J gene: TRBJ2-1
D gene: -
V gene: TRBV5-4
clone size: -
CDR3 DNA: TGTGCCAGCAGCGTAGGACAAGAGCAGTTCTTC
CDR3 protein: CASSVGQEQFF

J gene: TRBJ2-6
D gene: -
V gene: TRBV30
clone size: -
CDR3 DNA: TGTGCCTGGATCGACAGCTCTGGGGCCAACGTCCTGACTTTC
CDR3 protein: CAWIDSSGANVLTF

J gene: TRBJ2-1
D gene: TRBD2
V gene: TRBV5-4
clone size: -
CDR3 DNA: TGTGCCAGCAGCCCTGCGGGGGGCCGGTCTCATGAGCAGTTCTTC
CDR3 protein: CASSPAGGRSHEQFF

J gene: TRBJ1-5
D gene: TRBD1
V gene: TRBV19
clone size: -
CDR3 DNA: TGTGCCAGTAGTATTGACAGGGCTTCGGGCAATCAGCCCCAGCATTTT
CDR3 protein: CASSIDRASGNQPQHF

J gene: TRBJ1-1
D gene: -
V gene: TRBV11-2
clone size: -
CDR3 DNA: TGTGCCAGCAGCTCCTTTGAAATTTGGGAATCCACTGAAGCTTTCTTT
CDR3 protein: CASSSFEIWESTEAFF

J gene: TRBJ2-4
D gene: TRBD1
V gene: TRBV7-9
clone size: -
CDR3 DNA: TGTGCCAAATCGACCCGGGACAGGGGGCTCGACATTCAGTACTTC
CDR3 protein: CAKSTRDRGLDIQYF

J gene: TRBJ2-2
D gene: -
V gene: TRBV1
clone size: -
CDR3 DNA: TGCACCAGCAAAAGCAGCGGGGACAGAGGAACCGGGGAGCTGTTTTTT
CDR3 protein: CTSKSSGDRGTGELFF

J gene: TRBJ1-2
D gene: -
V gene: TRBV13
clone size: once
CDR3 DNA: TGTGCCAGCAGCTTAGCAGGGGATGGCTACACCTTC
CDR3 protein: CASSLAGDGYTF

J gene: TRBJ2-3
D gene: TRBD1
V gene: TRBV30
clone size: -
CDR3 DNA: TGTGCCTGGGGGGACAGGCGTAGCACAGATACGCAGTATTTT
CDR3 protein: CAWGDRRSTDTQYF

J gene: TRBJ1-4
D gene: -
V gene: TRBV6-1
clone size: -
CDR3 DNA: TGTGCCAGCAGTGAAACAGGGCGCACTAATGAAAAACTGTTTTTT
CDR3 protein: CASSETGRTNEKLFF

J gene: TRBJ2-5
D gene: -
V gene: TRBV5-6
clone size: -
CDR3 DNA: TGTGCCAGCAGCTTGTTTTTCAGGGGGGCACAAGAGACCCAGTACTTC
CDR3 protein: CASSLFFRGAQETQYF

J gene: TRBJ2-7
D gene: -
V gene: TRBV27
clone size: -
CDR3 DNA: TGTGCCAGCAGTTCCTCCGGGACACCGGACGTGAGGCACGAGCAGTACTTC
CDR3 protein: CASSSSGTPDVRHEQYF

J gene: TRBJ1-4
D gene: TRBD1
V gene: TRBV4-3
clone size: -
CDR3 DNA: TGCGCCAGCAGCTCCGGGACAGGGGGTGAAAAACTGTTTTTT
CDR3 protein: CASSSGTGGEKLFF

J gene: TRBJ1-1
D gene: TRBD1
V gene: TRBV5-6
clone size: -
CDR3 DNA: TGTGCCAGCAGCTTGGACAGGGGCACTGAAGCTTTCTTT
CDR3 protein: CASSLDRGTEAFF

J gene: TRBJ2-1
D gene: -
V gene: TRBV9
clone size: -
CDR3 DNA: TGTGCCAGCAGCGTTTCGGGGGGCACCTACAATGAGCAGTTCTTC
CDR3 protein: CASSVSGGTYNEQFF

J gene: TRBJ2-1
D gene: -
V gene: TRBV7-2
clone size: -
CDR3 DNA: TGTGCCAGCAGCTTAGTGGGGGCAACAGGGATTGAGCAGTTCTTC
CDR3 protein: CASSLVGATGIEQFF

J gene: TRBJ2-7
D gene: -
V gene: TRBV6-1
clone size: -
CDR3 DNA: TGTGCCAGCAGTGAGACAGCATACGAGCAGTACTTC
CDR3 protein: CASSETAYEQYF

J gene: TRBJ1-2
D gene: TRBD1
V gene: TRBV13
clone size: -
CDR3 DNA: TGTGCCAGCAGCTCGCCCCGGACAGGGCAGAAGTTTGGCTACACCTTC
CDR3 protein: CASSSPRTGQKFGYTF

J gene: TRBJ1-3
D gene: -
V gene: TRBV2
clone size: few
CDR3 DNA: TGTGCCAGTGGAAGGGACTCTGGAAACACCATATATTTT
CDR3 protein: CASGRDSGNTIYF

J gene: TRBJ1-2
D gene: TRBD1
V gene: TRBV30
clone size: few
CDR3 DNA: TGTGCCTGGACGGGACGGAGACAGGGGCAAAGGAACTATGGCTACACCTTC
CDR3 protein: CAWTGRRQGQRNYGYTF

J gene: TRBJ1-2
D gene: -
V gene: TRBV6-6
clone size: once
CDR3 DNA: TGTGCCAGCAGTCCTTCGATGGGCTACACCTTC
CDR3 protein: CASSPSMGYTF

J gene: TRBJ1-3
D gene: TRBD1
V gene: TRBV19
clone size: -
CDR3 DNA: TGTGCCAGTAGTCCCCGACAGGGGACAACTGGAAACACCATATATTTT
CDR3 protein: CASSPRQGTTGNTIYF

J gene: TRBJ2-7
D gene: TRBD1
V gene: TRBV5-1
clone size: -
CDR3 DNA: TGCGCCAGCAGCCCAGGGACAGGGCCCTACGAGCAGTACTTC
CDR3 protein: CASSPGTGPYEQYF

J gene: TRBJ1-2
D gene: -
V gene: TRBV5-1
clone size: -
CDR3 DNA: TGCGCCAGCAGCTTGGGGAGAGCCTCCGATGGCTACACCTTC
CDR3 protein: CASSLGRASDGYTF

J gene: TRBJ2-2
D gene: -
V gene: TRBV29-1
clone size: -
CDR3 DNA: TGCAGCGTTGAAGATGCACAGGGTATCACCGGGGAGCTGTTTTTT
CDR3 protein: CSVEDAQGITGELFF

J gene: TRBJ2-3
D gene: TRBD2
V gene: TRBV6-5
clone size: -
CDR3 DNA: TGTGCCAGCAGTTACGGCGGGGGGACTTCAGATACGCAGTATTTT
CDR3 protein: CASSYGGGTSDTQYF

J gene: TRBJ1-1
D gene: -
V gene: TRBV9
clone size: -
CDR3 DNA: TGTGCCAGCAGCCCCTCGTTGGTTGGGGCACAAAACACTGAAGCTTTCTTT
CDR3 protein: CASSPSLVGAQNTEAFF

J gene: TRBJ2-3
D gene: TRBD2
V gene: TRBV6-6
clone size: -
CDR3 DNA: TGTGCCAGCAGGAAGACTAGCGGTTTCACAGATACGCAGTATTTT
CDR3 protein: CASRKTSGFTDTQYF

J gene: TRBJ1-4
D gene: TRBD1
V gene: TRBV7-2
clone size: -
CDR3 DNA: TGTGCCAGCAGCTTATGGGGGACAGGGTCCGGAAAACTGTTTTTT
CDR3 protein: CASSLWGTGSGKLFF